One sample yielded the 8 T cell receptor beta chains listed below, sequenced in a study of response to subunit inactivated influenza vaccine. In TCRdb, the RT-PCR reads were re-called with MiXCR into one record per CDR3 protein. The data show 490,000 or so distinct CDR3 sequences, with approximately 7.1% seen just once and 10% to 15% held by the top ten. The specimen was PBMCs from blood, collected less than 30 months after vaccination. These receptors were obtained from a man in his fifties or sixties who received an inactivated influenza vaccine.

This CDR3 reads CASSLDAAGGRLSGNTIYF. The CDR3 nucleotides are TGTGCCAGCAGCTTAGATGCGGCAGGGGGCCGCCTCTCTGGAAACACCATATATTTT. This chain connects TRBV11-2 to TRBJ1-3, with 8 bases lining up with TRBD1. V lost 0 bases to trimming and J lost 0 bases; unmatched junction nucleotides: 10. CDR1 is SGHAT, CDR2 FQNNGV, per germline. This CDR3 spans 19 amino acids.

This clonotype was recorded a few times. This CDR3 reads CSARQGSTTGELFF. The CDR3 nucleotides are TGCAGCGCACGACAGGGATCTACGACCGGGGAGCTGTTTTTT. J is TRBJ2-2 and V is TRBV29-1, with TRBD1 matching 7 bases. With 7 bases clipped from V and 5 bases from J, the junction kept 10 bases outside the gene matches. Germline V lookup: CDR1 SQVTM, CDR2 ANQGSEA. CDR3 length equals 14 residues.

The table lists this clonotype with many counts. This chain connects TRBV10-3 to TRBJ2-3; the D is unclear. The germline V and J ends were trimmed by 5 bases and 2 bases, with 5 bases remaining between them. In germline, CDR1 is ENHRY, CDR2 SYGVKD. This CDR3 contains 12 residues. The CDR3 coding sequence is TGTGCCATCAGTCCCTTCACAGATACGCAGTATTTT. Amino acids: CAISPFTDTQYF.

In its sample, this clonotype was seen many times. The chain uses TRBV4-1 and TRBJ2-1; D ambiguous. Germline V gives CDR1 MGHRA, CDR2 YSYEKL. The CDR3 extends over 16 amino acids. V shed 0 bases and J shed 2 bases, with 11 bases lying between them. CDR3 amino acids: CASSQDGSRTYNEQFF. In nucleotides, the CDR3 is TGCGCCAGCAGCCAAGATGGGTCACGAACCTACAATGAGCAGTTCTTC.

DNA of the CDR3: TGCGCCAGCAGCTCGGGGACTAGCGGGGGGTTGAGCTCCTACAATGAGCAGTTCTTC. Residues: CASSSGTSGGLSSYNEQFF. V gene TRBV5-1 combines with J gene TRBJ2-1, with TRBD2 matching over 15 bases. V lost 3 bases and J lost 0; bases outside the gene matches: 7. The germline V gene has CDR1 SGHRS and CDR2 YFSETQ. There are 19 residues in the CDR3.

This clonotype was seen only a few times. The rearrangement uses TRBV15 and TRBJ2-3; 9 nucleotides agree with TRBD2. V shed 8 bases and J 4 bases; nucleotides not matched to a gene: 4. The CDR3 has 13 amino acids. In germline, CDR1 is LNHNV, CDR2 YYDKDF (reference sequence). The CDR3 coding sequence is TGTGCCACCCGGGCTAGCGGGGCAGATACGCAGTATTTT. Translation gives CATRASGADTQYF.

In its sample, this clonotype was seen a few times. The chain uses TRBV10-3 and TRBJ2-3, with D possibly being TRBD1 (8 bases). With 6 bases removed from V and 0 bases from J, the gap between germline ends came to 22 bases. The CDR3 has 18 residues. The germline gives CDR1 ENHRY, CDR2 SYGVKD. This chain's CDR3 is CAIRGGPLRTGSTDTQYF. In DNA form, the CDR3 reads TGTGCCATCAGGGGGGGGCCTTTGAGGACAGGGAGCACAGATACGCAGTATTTT.

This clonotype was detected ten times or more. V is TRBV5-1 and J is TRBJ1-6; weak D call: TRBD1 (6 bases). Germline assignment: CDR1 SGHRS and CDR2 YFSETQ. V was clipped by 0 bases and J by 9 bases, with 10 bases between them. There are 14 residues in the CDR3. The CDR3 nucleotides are TGCGCCAGCAGCTTGGACAGGGAGAGTTCACCCCTCCACTTT. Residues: CASSLDRESSPLHF.